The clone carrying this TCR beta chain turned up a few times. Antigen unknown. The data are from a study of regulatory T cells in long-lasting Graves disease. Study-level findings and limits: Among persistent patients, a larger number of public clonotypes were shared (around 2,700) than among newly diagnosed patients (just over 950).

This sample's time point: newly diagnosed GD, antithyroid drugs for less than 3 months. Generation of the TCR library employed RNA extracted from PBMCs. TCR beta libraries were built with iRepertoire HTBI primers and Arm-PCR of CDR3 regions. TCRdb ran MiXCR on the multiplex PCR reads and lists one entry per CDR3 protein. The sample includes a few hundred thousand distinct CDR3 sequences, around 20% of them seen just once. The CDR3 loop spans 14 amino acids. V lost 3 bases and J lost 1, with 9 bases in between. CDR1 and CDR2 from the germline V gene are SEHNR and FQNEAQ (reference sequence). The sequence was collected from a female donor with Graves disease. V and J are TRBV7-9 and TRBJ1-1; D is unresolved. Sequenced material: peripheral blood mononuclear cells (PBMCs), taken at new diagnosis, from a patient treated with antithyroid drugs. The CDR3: CASSFLGRNTEAFF. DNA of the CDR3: TGTGCCAGCAGCTTTTTGGGCAGGAACACTGAAGCTTTCTTT.